This T cell receptor beta chain originates from a study of blood T cell repertoires in COVID-19. Background on the study: T cells, B-cell-depleted T cells, or PBMCs supplied cDNA or gDNA.

The V gene's germline CDR1 is MGHRA and CDR2 YSYEKL. The V segment lost 4 bases and the J segment 7 bases; nucleotides outside the gene matches: 3. This CDR3 region has 14 residues. Using immunoSEQ multiplex PCR, the repertoire was profiled, and TCRdb retains in-frame clones only, with some absent. The sample consists of 200,000 to 250,000 clones, roughly 90% of them appearing once. This receptor was obtained from a man aged 35-49 years with active or convalescent COVID-19. Sequencing input: peripheral blood. The rearrangement joins TRBV4-1 to TRBJ2-1, with TRBD2 matching over 11 bases. The CDR3 loop is CASSLAGGPNEQFF. As DNA, the CDR3 is TGCGCCAGCAGCCTAGCGGGAGGGCCGAATGAGCAGTTCTTC.